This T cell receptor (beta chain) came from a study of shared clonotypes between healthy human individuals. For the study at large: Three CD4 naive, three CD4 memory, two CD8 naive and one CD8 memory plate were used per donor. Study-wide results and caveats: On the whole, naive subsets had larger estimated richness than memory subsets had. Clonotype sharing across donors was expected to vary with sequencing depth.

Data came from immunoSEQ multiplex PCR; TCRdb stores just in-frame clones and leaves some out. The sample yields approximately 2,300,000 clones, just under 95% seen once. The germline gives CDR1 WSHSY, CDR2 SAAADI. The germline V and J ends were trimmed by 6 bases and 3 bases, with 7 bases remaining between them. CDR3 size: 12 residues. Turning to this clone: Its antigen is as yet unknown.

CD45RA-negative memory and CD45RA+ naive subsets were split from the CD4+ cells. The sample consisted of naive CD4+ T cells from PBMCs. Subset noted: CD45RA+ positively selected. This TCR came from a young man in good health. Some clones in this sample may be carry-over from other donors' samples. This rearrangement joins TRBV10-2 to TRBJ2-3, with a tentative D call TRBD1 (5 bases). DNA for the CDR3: TGCGCCAGCAGCCCAGGGACAGATACGCAGTATTTT. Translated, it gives CASSPGTDTQYF.